This T cell receptor (beta chain) was sequenced in a study of T-cell reconstitution after alpha-beta-depleted transplantation in children. This CDR3 is 14 amino acids long. With V trimmed by 6 bases and J by 3 bases, 4 bases remained unmatched. It was with unique molecular identifiers that the TCRbeta library was prepared. TCRdb recomputed calls from the PCR reads with MiXCR, one row per CDR3 protein. Altogether around 960,000 distinct CDR3 sequences are present, under 30% being singletons, with the ten largest covering roughly 30%. The V gene is TRBV12-3 or TRBV12-4, the J gene TRBJ2-3, with 9 bases lining up with TRBD1. This clonotype was obtained from a boy under two years old who had a stem cell transplant for SCID, so the T cells may come from the graft donor. The sequencing here drew on PBMCs, mostly from graft donor cells, taken 360 days after TCRalphabeta/CD19-depleted stem cell transplant. CDR3 nucleotide sequence: TGTGCCAGCAGGGCGGGACAGGGAACAGATACGCAGTATTTT. Protein: CASRAGQGTDTQYF.